This is a list of T cell receptor beta chains from one sample in a study of blood T cell repertoires in COVID-19. Generated by immunoSEQ multiplex PCR, the TCRdb table keeps only in-frame clones and is missing some. The sample contains a few hundred thousand clones, 80% to 95% of which appear only once. Material for sequencing was peripheral blood. These TCRs come from a young adult with COVID-19, enrolled during active disease. The CDR3 runs from the conserved cysteine through the conserved F or W.

j_call v_call cdr3_aa
TRBJ2-7 TRBV9 CASSPSGSSDEQYF
TRBJ1-4 TRBV7-9 CASRLQGSTNEKLFF
TRBJ2-3 TRBV9 CASSATGGYTDTQYF
TRBJ2-5 TRBV18 CASSSGLAGVKETQYF
TRBJ2-1 TRBV5-3 CARSHGLAVLNEQFF
TRBJ1-5 TRBV5-6 CASSFGRGSNQPQHF
TRBJ2-1 TRBV11-2 CASSLDRAYNEQFF
TRBJ2-2 TRBV7-2 CASSLSPGVAGELFF
TRBJ2-2 TRBV6-5 CASRLGLAGVGELFF
TRBJ2-7 TRBV28 CASSSGTEPYEQYF
TRBJ2-1 TRBV7-2 CASSLVGGGYNEQFF